These T cell receptor beta chains were read from a single sample in a study of metastatic and nonmetastatic thyroid tumors. TCRdb reassembled clones from the PCR reads with MiXCR. The profile shows 60,000 to 75,000 clones, roughly 4.1% of them singletons. The sequenced sample was blood. These receptors were taken from a female donor with papillary thyroid cancer or a benign thyroid nodule (not recorded which). Some clones in this sample may be carry-over from other donors' samples. CDR3s leave out the opening cysteine and the closing phenylalanine or tryptophan. Clone sizes are given selectively: once, few, many, or a class where the clone is expanded.

>TRBV7-9|few|TRBJ2-2
ASSLGVPGELF
>TRBV5-1|.|TRBJ2-7
ASSPGQGGGSYEQY
>TRBV9|many|TRBJ1-2
ASSVAKVTPSYT
>TRBV12-3/TRBV12-4|many|TRBJ1-1
ASSFGQEAF
>TRBV25-1|.|TRBJ1-2
ASSVTGDNYGYT
>TRBV7-9|many|TRBJ2-7
ASSPTQGSYEQY
>TRBV6-2/TRBV6-3|.|TRBJ2-5
ASSYLTWSRETKY
>TRBV7-9|.|TRBJ2-7
ASNPGTSGTYEQY
>TRBV7-2|many|TRBJ1-1
ASSLGWGRDTEAF
>TRBV24-1|many|TRBJ1-3
AAQGRGSGNTIY
>TRBV12-3/TRBV12-4|many|TRBJ1-2
ASSYRRYYGYT